This TCR beta chain originates from a study of OX40 agonist ivuxolimab in advanced cancers. Study-level information: Dose-escalation patients had hepatocellular carcinoma, melanoma, renal cell or head and neck cancer.

The CDR3 has 15 residues. V was pared by 1 base and J by 8 bases, with 15 bases between. CDR1 and CDR2 from the germline V gene are SGHVS and FNYEAQ. Points from the study as a whole: CD4+ and CD8+ T cells in blood underwent clonal expansion by week 6 at 0.1 to 3.0 mg/kg. The study found that CD8+ T cells averaged more expanded clones than CD4+.

Sequenced by immunoSEQ multiplex PCR; TCRdb stores in-frame clones only, minus some. The table has approximately 37,000 clones, 65% to 90% seen once; the top ten hold roughly 20%. As for this clone: Its antigen remains unknown.

The chain has TRBV7-6 and TRBJ1-5; a weak D match, TRBD1 (6 bases). This receptor was identified in an adult with an advanced solid tumor such as melanoma, head and neck, liver or kidney cancer. The input for sequencing was CD4+ or CD8+ T cells sorted from blood, taken in a trial of the OX40 agonist ivuxolimab. The CDR3 nucleotides read TGTGCCAGCAGCTTAGAGGGGGGCGTACTTGAGCCCCAGCATTTT. Protein product: CASSLEGGVLEPQHF.